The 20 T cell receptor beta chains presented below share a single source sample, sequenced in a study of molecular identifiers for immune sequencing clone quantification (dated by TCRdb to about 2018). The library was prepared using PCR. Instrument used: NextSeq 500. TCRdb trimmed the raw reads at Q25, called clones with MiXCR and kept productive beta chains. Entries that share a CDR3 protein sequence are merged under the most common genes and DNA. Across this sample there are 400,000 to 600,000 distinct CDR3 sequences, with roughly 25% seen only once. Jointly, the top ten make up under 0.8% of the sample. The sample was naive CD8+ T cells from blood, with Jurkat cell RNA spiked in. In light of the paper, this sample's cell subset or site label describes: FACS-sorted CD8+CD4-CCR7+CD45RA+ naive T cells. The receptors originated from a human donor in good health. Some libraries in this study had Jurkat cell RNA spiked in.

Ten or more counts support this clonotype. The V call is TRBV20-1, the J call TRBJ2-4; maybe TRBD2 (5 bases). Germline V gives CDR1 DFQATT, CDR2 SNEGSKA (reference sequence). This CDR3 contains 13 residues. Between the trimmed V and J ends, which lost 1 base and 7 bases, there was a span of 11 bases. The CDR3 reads CSARVQDWNIQYF. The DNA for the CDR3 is TGCAGTGCTAGAGTCCAGGACTGGAACATTCAGTACTTC.

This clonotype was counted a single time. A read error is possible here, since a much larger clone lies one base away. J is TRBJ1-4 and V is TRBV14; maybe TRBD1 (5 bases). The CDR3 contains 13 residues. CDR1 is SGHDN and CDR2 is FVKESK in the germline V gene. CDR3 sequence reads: CASSQDGAEKLLF. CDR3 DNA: TGTGCCAGCAGCCAAGACGGGGCGGAAAAACTGCTTTTT.

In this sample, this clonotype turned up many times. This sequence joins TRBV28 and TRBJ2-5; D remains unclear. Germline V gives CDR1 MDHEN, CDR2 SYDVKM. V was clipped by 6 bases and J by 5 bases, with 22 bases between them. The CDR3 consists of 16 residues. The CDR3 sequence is CASRKPIGPLTETQYF. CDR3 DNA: TGTGCCAGCAGAAAACCAATAGGACCGCTTACTGAGACCCAGTACTTC.

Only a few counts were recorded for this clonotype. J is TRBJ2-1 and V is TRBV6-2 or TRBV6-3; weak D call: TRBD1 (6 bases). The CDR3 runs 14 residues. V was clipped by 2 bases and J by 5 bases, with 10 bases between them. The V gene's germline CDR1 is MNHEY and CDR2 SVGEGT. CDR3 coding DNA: TGTGCCAGCAGTTACCCCAGGGGAAACAATGAGCAGTTCTTC. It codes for CASSYPRGNNEQFF.

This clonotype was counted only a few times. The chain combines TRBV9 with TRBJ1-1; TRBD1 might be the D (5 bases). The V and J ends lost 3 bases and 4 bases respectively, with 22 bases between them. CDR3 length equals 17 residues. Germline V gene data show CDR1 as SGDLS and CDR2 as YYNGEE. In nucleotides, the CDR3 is TGTGCCAGCAGCGCAAGGGGCCAGGTTACCCGGATCACTGAAGCTTTCTTT. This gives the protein CASSARGQVTRITEAFF.

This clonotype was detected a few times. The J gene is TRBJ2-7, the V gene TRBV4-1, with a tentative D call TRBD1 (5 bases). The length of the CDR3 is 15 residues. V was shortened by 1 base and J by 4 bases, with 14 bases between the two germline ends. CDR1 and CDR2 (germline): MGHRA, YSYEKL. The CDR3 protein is CASSQAQGPLYEQYF. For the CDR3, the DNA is TGCGCCAGCAGCCAAGCGCAGGGCCCTTTATACGAGCAGTACTTC.

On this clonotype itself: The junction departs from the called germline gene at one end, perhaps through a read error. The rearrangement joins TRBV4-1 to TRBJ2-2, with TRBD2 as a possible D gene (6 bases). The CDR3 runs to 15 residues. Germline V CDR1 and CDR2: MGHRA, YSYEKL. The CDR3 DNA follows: TGCGCCAGCAGCCAAGAGGGGGGTTCGGCCGGGGAGCTGTATTTT. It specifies CASSQEGGSAGELYF.

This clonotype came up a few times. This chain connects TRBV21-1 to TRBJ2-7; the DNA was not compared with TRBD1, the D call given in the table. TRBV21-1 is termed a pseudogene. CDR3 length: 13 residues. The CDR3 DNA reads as TGTGCCAGCAGCCAATCGGGGCGGGACGAGCAGTACTTC. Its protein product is CASSQSGRDEQYF.

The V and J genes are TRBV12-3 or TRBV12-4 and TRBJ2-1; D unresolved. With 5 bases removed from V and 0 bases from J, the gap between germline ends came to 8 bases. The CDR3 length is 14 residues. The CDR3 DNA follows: TGTGCCAGCAGTCCATGGGACTCCTACAATGAGCAGTTCTTC. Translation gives CASSPWDSYNEQFF.

CDR3 residues: CASSGDYGYTF. The CDR3 DNA reads TGTGCCAGCAGTGGGGACTATGGCTACACCTTC. The chain links TRBV2 to TRBJ1-2; D gene unclear. CDR1 and CDR2 (germline): SNHLY, FYNNEI. The CDR3 totals 11 residues. V was trimmed by 4 bases and J by 3 bases, leaving 3 bases between them.

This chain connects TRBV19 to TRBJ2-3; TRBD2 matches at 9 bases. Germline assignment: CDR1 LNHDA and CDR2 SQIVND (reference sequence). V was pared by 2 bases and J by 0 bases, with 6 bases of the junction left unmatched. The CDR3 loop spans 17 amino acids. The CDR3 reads CASSIWASGASTDTQYF. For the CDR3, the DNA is TGTGCCAGTAGTATATGGGCTAGCGGGGCTAGCACAGATACGCAGTATTTT.

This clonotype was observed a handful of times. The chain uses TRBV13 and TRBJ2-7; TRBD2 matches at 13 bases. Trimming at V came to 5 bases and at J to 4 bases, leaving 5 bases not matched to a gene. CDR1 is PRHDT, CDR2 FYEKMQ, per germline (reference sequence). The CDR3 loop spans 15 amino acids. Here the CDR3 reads CASSPGTSGMYEQYF. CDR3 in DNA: TGTGCCAGCAGCCCCGGGACTAGCGGGATGTACGAGCAGTACTTC.

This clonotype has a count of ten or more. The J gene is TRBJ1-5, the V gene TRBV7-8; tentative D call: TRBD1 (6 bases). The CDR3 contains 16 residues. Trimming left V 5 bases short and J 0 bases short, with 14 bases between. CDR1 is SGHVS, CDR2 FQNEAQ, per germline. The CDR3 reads CASSPLADSSNQPQHF. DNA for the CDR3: TGTGCCAGCAGCCCCCTTGCGGACAGTAGCAATCAGCCCCAGCATTTT.

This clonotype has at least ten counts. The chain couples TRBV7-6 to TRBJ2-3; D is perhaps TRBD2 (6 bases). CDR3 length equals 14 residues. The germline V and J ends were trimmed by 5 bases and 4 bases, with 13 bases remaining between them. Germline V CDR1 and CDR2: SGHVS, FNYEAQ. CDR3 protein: CASSQYGGADTQYF. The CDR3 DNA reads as TGTGCCAGCAGCCAGTACGGGGGAGCAGATACGCAGTATTTT.

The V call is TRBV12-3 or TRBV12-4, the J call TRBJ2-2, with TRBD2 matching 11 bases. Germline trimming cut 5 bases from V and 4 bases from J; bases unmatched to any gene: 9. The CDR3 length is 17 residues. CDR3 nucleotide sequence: TGTGCCAGCAGTCAAAACTATGGGACTAGCGGCACCGGGGAGCTGTTTTTT. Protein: CASSQNYGTSGTGELFF.

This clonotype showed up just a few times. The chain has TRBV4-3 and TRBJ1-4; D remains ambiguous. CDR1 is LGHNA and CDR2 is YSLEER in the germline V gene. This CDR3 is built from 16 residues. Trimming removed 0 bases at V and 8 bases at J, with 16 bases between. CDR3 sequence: CASSQDFPTGGEKLFF. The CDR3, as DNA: TGCGCCAGCAGCCAAGATTTCCCTACGGGAGGGGAAAAACTGTTTTTT.

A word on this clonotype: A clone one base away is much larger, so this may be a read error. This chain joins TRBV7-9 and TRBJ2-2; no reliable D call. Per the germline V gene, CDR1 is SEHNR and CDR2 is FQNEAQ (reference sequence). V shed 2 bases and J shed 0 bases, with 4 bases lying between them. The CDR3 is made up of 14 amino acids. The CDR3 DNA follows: TGTGCCAGCAGCTTAATCACGAACACCGGGGAGCTGTTTTTT. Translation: CASSLITNTGELFF.

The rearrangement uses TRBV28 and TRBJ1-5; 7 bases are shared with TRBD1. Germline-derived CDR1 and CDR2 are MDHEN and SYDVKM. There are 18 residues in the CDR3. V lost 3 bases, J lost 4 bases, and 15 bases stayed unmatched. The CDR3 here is CASSFSPGQRFPNQPQHF. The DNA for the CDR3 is TGTGCCAGCAGTTTCTCTCCGGGACAGCGATTCCCAAATCAGCCCCAGCATTTT.

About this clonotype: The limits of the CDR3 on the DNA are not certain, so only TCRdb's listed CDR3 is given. CDR3 region: CASSFGSGNTLYF. The V call is TRBV5-6, the J call TRBJ1-3. The CDR3 spans 13 amino acids, including both terminal residues. Germline loops: CDR1 SGHDT, CDR2 YYEEEE.

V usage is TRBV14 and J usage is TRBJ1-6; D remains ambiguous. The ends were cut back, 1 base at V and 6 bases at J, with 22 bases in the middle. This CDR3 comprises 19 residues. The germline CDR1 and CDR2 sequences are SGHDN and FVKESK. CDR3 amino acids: CASSQGWREAGLLNSPLHF. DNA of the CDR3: TGTGCCAGCAGCCAAGGATGGAGGGAGGCCGGCCTACTTAATTCACCCCTCCACTTT.